A single sample is the source of the 6 T cell receptor beta chains below, sequenced in a study of beta chain features in type 1 diabetes. As every portion of the isolated RNA was reverse transcribed, the sequencing read expressed TCRB transcripts. Produced via immunoSEQ multiplex PCR; TCRdb's table is partial and in-frame only. The sample carries roughly 330,000 clones, 8% to 13% recorded once. Material: naive CD4+ T cells from blood. These TCRs come from a woman in her 30s in good health.

This clone has just a few counts. The gene calls are TRBV7-9 and TRBJ1-1, with 8 bases identical to TRBD1. The J segment lost 1 base and the V segment lost 7 bases, leaving 5 bases of the junction unmatched. The length of the CDR3 is 14 residues. Germline CDR1 and CDR2: SEHNR and FQNEAQ (reference sequence). The CDR3 reads CASNRGQANTEAFF. CDR3 in DNA: TGTGCCAGCAATAGGGGACAGGCGAACACTGAAGCTTTCTTT.

V usage is TRBV6-5 and J usage is TRBJ2-7; TRBD1 matches at 8 bases. V was pared by 2 bases and J by 6 bases, with 9 bases of the junction left unmatched. Germline V gives CDR1 MNHEY, CDR2 SVGAGI. This CDR3 comprises 15 residues. CDR3 sequence (DNA): TGTGCCAGCAGTTACAGTCGGACAGGGACTGGCGAGCAGTACTTC. Its translation is CASSYSRTGTGEQYF.

The chain has TRBV30 and TRBJ2-2, with TRBD2 as a possible D gene (5 bases). V lost 3 bases to trimming and J lost 4 bases, with 18 bases between them. The germline V gene encodes CDR1 GTSNPN and CDR2 SVGIG (reference sequence). The CDR3 sequence is 16 residues long. The CDR3 region is CAWRGGLLYGTGELFF. In DNA form, the CDR3 reads TGTGCCTGGAGAGGCGGACTCCTTTACGGCACCGGGGAGCTGTTTTTT. Complete variable domain (other parts from reference TRBV30 and TRBJ2-2): SQTIHQWPATLVQPVGSPLSLECTVEGTSNPNLYWYRQAAGRGLQLLFYSVGIGQISSEVPQNLSASRPQDRQFILSSKKLLLSDSGFYLCAWRGGLLYGTGELFFGEGSRLTVL.

This clone has a handful of counts. J is TRBJ2-1 and V is TRBV14; no reliable D call. This CDR3 spans 16 amino acids. Germline CDR1 SGHDN, CDR2 FVKESK. Trimming pared 4 bases from V and 0 bases from J, leaving 13 bases between. The CDR3, as DNA: TGTGCCAGCAGCCGAGGTGGCGCCAACTCCTACAATGAGCAGTTCTTC. Its protein is CASSRGGANSYNEQFF.

The chain carries TRBV30 and TRBJ1-1; D is unresolved. Germline V gene data show CDR1 as GTSNPN and CDR2 as SVGIG (reference sequence). This CDR3 spans 10 amino acids. Trimming pared 6 bases from V and 9 bases from J, leaving 11 bases between. Written as DNA, the CDR3 is TGTGCCTGCGGGGTGCGTAAAGCTTTCTTT. It encodes CACGVRKAFF.

This clone was picked up a small number of times. V and J are TRBV7-6 and TRBJ2-1; TRBD2 matches 10 bases. Germline CDR1 SGHVS, CDR2 FNYEAQ. CDR3 length: 18 residues. V dropped 0 bases and J dropped 0; count of bases not matched to a gene: 5. The CDR3 nucleotides read TGTGCCAGCAGCTTAGCTAGCGGGAGGTCATTCTCCTACAATGAGCAGTTCTTC. Amino acids: CASSLASGRSFSYNEQFF.